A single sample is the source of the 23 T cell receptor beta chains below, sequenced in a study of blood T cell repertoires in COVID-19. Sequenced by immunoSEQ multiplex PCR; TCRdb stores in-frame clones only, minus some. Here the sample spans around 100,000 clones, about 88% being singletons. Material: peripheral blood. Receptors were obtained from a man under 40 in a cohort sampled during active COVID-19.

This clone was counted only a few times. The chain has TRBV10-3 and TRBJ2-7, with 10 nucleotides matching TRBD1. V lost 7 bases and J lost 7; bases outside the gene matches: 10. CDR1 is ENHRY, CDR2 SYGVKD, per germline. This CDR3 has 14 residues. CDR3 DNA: TGTGCCATCAATGGACAGGGGGAGGGTAGGGAGCAGTACTTC. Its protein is CAINGQGEGREQYF.

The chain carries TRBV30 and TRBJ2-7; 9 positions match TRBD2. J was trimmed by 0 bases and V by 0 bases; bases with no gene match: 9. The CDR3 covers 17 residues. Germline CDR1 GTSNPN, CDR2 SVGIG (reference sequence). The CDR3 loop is CAWSVLRLRGGSYEQYF. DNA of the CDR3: TGTGCCTGGAGTGTACTGCGATTGCGGGGGGGCTCCTACGAGCAGTACTTC.

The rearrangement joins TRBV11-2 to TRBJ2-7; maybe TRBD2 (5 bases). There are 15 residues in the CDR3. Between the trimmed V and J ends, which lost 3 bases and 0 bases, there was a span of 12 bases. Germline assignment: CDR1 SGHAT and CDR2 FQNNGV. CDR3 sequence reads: CASSLDLLSSYEQYF. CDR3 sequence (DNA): TGTGCCAGCAGCTTGGACTTACTGAGCTCCTACGAGCAGTACTTC.

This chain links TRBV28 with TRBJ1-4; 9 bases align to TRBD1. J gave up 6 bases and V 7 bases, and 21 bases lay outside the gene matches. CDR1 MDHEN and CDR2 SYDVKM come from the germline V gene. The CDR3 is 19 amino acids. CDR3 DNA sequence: TGTGCCAGCACAACCGGGGCCCCGGGACAGGGAGGGGAGGATGAAAAACTGTTTTTT. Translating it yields CASTTGAPGQGGEDEKLFF. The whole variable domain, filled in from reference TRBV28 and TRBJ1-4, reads DVKVTQSSRYLVKRTGEKVFLECVQDMDHENMFWYRQDPGLGLRLIYFSYDVKMKEKGDIPEGYSVSREKKERFSLILESASTNQTSMYLCASTTGAPGQGGEDEKLFFGSGTQLSVL.

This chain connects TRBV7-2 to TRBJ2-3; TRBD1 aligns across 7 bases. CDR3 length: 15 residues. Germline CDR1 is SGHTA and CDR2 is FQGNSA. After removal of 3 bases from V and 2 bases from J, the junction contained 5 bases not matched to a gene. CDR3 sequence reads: CASSLRGRNTDTQYF. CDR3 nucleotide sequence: TGTGCCAGCAGCTTGAGGGGGCGAAACACAGATACGCAGTATTTT.

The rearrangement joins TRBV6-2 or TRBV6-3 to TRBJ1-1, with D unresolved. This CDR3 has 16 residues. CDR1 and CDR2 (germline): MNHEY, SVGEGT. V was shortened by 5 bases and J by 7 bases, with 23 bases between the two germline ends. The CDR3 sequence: CASSTPTAPLTSEAFF. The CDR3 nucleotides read TGTGCCAGCAGTACCCCTACAGCCCCCTTAACAAGTGAAGCTTTCTTT.

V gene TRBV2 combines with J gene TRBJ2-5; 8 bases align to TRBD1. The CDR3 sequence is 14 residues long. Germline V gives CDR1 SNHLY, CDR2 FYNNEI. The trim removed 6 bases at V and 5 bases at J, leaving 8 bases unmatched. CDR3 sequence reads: CASRRDRGAETQYF. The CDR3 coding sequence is TGTGCCAGCAGACGAGACAGGGGAGCGGAGACCCAGTACTTC.

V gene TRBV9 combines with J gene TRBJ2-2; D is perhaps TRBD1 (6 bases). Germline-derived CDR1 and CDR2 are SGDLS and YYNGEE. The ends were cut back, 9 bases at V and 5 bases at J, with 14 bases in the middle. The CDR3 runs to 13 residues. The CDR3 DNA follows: TGTGCCACCGCTACAGGGTCGACCGGGGAGCTGTTTTTT. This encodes CATATGSTGELFF.

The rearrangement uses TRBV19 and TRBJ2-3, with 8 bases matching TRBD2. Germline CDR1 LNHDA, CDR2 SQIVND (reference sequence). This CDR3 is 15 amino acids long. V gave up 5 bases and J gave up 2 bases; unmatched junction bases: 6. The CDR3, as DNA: TGTGCCAGTAGTGACGGGACTAGGGCCACAGATACGCAGTATTTT. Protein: CASSDGTRATDTQYF.

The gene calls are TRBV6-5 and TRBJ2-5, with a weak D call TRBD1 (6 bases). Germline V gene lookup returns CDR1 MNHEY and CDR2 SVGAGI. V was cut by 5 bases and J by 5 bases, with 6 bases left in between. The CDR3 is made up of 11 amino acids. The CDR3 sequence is CASSRGETQYF. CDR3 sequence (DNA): TGTGCCAGCAGTAGGGGGGAGACCCAGTACTTC.

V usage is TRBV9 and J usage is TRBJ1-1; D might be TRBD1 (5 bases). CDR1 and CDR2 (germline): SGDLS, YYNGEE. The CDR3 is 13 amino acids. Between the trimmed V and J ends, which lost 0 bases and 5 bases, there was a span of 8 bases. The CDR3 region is CASSVDGGTEAFF. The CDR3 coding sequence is TGTGCCAGCAGCGTAGACGGGGGGACTGAAGCTTTCTTT. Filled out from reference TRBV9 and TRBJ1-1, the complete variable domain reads DSGVTQTPKHLITATGQRVTLRCSPRSGDLSVYWYQQSLDQGLQFLIQYYNGEERAKGNILERFSAQQFPDLHSELNLSSLELGDSALYFCASSVDGGTEAFFGQGTRLTVV.

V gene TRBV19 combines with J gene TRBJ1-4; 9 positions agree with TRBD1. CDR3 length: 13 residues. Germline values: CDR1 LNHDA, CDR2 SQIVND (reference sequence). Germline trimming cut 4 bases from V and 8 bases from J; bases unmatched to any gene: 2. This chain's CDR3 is CASSTGQGEKLFF. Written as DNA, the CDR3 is TGTGCCAGTAGTACGGGACAGGGAGAAAAACTGTTTTTT.

CDR3 protein: CASSRGFQETQYF. CDR3 nucleotide sequence: TGTGCCAGTAGCAGGGGTTTCCAAGAGACCCAGTACTTC. This chain uses TRBV19 with TRBJ2-5, with D maybe TRBD1 (6 bases). This CDR3 has 13 residues. Looked up from germline, CDR1 is LNHDA and CDR2 is SQIVND (reference sequence). The V gene lost 6 bases and the J gene lost 1 base, with 9 bases spanning the gap.

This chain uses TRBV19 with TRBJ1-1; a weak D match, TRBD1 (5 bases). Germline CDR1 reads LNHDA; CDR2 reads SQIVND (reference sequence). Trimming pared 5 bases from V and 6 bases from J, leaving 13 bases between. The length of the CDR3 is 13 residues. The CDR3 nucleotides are TGTGCCAGTAGTCCCTACGGGGGGTCTGAAGCTTTCTTT. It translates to CASSPYGGSEAFF.

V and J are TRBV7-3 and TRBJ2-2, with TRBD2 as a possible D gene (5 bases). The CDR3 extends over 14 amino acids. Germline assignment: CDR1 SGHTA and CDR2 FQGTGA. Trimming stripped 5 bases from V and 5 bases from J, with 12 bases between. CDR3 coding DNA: TGTGCCAGCAGCCGCGCCGGGGAAACCGGGGAGCTGTTTTTT. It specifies CASSRAGETGELFF. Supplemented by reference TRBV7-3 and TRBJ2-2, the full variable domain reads GAGVSQTPSNKVTEKGKYVELRCDPISGHTALYWYRQSLGQGPEFLIYFQGTGAADDSGLPNDRFFAVRPEGSVSTLKIQRTERGDSAVYLCASSRAGETGELFFGEGSRLTVL.

CDR3: CASSYAGGPEQYF. The DNA for the CDR3 is TGTGCCAGCAGTTACGCAGGGGGGCCCGAGCAGTACTTC. The chain combines TRBV6-5 with TRBJ2-7; D possibly corresponds to TRBD1 (7 bases). The V gene lost 2 bases and the J gene lost 6 bases, with 11 bases spanning the gap. This CDR3 spans 13 amino acids. From germline, CDR1 is MNHEY and CDR2 SVGAGI.

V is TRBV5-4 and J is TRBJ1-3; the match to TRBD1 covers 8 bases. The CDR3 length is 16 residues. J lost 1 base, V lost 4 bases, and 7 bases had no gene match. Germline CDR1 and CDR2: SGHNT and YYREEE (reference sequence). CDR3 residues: CASSRQGLISGNTIYF. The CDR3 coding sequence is TGTGCCAGCAGCCGACAGGGGTTAATTTCTGGAAACACCATATATTTT.

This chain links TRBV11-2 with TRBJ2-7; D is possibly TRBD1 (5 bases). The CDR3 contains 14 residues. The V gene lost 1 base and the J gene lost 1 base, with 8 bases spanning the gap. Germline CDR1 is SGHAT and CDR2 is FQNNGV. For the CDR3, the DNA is TGTGCCAGCAGCTTAGTTCAGGGTTCCTACGAGCAGTACTTC. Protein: CASSLVQGSYEQYF.

Here the CDR3 reads CASSPGMGGPVYNEQFF. The CDR3 DNA is TGTGCCAGCAGCCCCGGAATGGGGGGGCCGGTTTACAATGAGCAGTTCTTC. The genes are TRBV7-2 and TRBJ2-1; D perhaps matches TRBD2 (7 bases). V was pared by 5 bases and J by 4 bases, with 21 bases between. This CDR3 is 17 amino acids long. Germline CDR1 SGHTA, CDR2 FQGNSA.

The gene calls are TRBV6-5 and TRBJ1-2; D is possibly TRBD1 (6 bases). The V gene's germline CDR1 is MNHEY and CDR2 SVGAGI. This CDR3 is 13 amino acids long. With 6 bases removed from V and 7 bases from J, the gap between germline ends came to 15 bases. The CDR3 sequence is CASRPNRVSGYTF. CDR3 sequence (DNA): TGTGCCAGCAGACCTAACAGGGTGTCTGGCTACACCTTC.

CDR3 in amino acids: CASSYGGQATYEQYF. The CDR3 nucleotides are TGTGCCAGCAGTTACGGGGGACAGGCGACCTACGAGCAGTACTTC. This chain joins TRBV6-6 and TRBJ2-7, with TRBD1 matching over 8 bases. J was trimmed by 2 bases and V by 2 bases; bases with no gene match: 5. The CDR3 runs to 15 residues. From germline, CDR1 is MNHNY and CDR2 SVGAGI (reference sequence).

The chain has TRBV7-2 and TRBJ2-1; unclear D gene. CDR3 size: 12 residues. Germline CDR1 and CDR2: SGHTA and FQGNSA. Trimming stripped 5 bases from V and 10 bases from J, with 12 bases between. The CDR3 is CASSLVSWEQFF. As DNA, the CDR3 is TGTGCCAGCAGCCTAGTTAGTTGGGAGCAGTTCTTC.

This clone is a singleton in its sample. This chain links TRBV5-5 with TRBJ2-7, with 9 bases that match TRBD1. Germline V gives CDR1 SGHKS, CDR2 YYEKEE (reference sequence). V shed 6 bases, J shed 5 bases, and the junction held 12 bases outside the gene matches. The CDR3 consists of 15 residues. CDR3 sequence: CASNPGQGFSHEQYF. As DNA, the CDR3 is TGTGCCAGCAACCCTGGACAGGGGTTTTCCCACGAGCAGTACTTC.